What follows is one T cell receptor (beta chain) and its context. Its specificity is unknown. V lost 5 bases and J 0 bases, leaving 16 bases between the germline ends. This CDR3 spans 17 amino acids. CDR1 is LNHDA, CDR2 SQIVND, per germline (reference sequence). The data derive from a study of T cell repertoires in cytomegalovirus infection. Using its own MiXCR run on the reads, TCRdb lists one record per CDR3 protein. The sample contains roughly 730,000 distinct CDR3 sequences, approximately 33% of which appear only once. The TCR originated in a human donor in good health (CMV status not recorded). Some clones in this sample may be carry-over from other donors' samples. The V gene is TRBV19, the J gene TRBJ2-2; weak D call: TRBD2 (7 bases). The sequencing used cultured PBMCs, collected from culture after CMV antigen stimulation. CDR3 in DNA: TGTGCCAGTAGTGTCCGACTAGCAGGGGCGAACACCGGGGAGCTGTTTTTT. It yields the protein CASSVRLAGANTGELFF.